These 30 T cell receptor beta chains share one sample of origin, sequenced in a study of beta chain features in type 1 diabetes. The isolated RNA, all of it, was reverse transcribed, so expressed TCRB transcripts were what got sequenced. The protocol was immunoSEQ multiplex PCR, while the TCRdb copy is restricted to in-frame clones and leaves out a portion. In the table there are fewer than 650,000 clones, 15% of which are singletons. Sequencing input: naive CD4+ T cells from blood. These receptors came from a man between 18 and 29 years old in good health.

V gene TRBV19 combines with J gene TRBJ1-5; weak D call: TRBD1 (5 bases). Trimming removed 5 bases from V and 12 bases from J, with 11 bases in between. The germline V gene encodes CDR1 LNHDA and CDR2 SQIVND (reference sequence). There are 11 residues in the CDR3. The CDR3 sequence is CASSSSGYQHF. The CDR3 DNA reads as TGTGCCAGTAGTTCCTCAGGGTACCAGCATTTT.

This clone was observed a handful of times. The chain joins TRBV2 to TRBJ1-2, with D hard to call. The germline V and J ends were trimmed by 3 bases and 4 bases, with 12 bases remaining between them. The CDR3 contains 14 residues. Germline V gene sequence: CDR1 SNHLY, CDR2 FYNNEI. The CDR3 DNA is TGTGCCAGCAGTGAGATTATGGCAGGCTATGGCTACACCTTC. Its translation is CASSEIMAGYGYTF.

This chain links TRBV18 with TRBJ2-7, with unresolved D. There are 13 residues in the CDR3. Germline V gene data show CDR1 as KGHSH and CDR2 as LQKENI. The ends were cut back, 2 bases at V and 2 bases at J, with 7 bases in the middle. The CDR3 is CASSPDPTYEQYF. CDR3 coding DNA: TGTGCCAGCTCACCAGACCCCACCTACGAGCAGTACTTC.

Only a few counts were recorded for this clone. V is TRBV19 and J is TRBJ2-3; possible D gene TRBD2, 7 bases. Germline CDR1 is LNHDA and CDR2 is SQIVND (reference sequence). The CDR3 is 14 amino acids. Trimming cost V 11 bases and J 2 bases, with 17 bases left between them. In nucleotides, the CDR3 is TGTGCCGCTCGCCGGGCGGGGGCCACAGATACGCAGTATTTT. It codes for CAARRAGATDTQYF.

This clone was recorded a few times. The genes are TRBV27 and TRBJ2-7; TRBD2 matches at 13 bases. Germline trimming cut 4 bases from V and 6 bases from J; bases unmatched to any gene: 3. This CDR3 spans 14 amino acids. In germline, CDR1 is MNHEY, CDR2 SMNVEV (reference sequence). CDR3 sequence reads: CASSSTSGRSEQYF. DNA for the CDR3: TGTGCCAGCAGTTCGACTAGCGGGAGGAGCGAGCAGTACTTC.

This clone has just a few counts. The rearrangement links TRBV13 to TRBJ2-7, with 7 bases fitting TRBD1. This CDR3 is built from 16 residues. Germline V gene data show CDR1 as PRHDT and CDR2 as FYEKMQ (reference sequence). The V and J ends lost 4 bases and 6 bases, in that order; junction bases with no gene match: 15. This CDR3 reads CASSSPPPGGVLEQYF. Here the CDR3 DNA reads TGTGCCAGCAGCTCCCCCCCGCCAGGGGGTGTCCTCGAGCAGTACTTC.

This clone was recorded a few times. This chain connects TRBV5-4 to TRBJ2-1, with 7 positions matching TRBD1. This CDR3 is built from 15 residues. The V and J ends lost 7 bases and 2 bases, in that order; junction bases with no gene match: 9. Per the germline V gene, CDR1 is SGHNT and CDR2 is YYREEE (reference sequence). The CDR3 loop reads CASGKTGLTYNEQFF. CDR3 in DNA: TGTGCCAGCGGCAAGACAGGGCTTACCTACAATGAGCAGTTCTTC.

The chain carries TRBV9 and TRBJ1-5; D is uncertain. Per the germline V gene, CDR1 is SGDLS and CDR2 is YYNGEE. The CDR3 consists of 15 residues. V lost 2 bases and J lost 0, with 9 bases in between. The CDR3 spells CASSVAGHSNQPQHF. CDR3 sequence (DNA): TGTGCCAGCAGCGTTGCAGGTCATAGCAATCAGCCCCAGCATTTT.

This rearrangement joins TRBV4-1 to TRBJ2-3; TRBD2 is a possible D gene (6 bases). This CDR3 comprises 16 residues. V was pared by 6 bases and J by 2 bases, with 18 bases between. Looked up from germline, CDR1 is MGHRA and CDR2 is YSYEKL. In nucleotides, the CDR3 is TGCGCCAGCAGTCCGGAGGGGCGGACTAACACAGATACGCAGTATTTT. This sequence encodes CASSPEGRTNTDTQYF.

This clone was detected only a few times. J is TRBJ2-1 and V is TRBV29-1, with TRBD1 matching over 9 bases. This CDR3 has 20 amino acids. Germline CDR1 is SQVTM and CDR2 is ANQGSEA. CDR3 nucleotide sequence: TGCAGTGGGCGGGTACTGGGACAGGGTATCATGGGCCAGACCTACAATGAGCAGTTCTTC. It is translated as CSGRVLGQGIMGQTYNEQFF.

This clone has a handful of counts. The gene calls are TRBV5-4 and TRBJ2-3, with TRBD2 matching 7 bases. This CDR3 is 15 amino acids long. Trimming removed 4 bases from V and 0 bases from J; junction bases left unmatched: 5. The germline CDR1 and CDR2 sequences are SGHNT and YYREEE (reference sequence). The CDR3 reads CASSRTSVSTDTQYF. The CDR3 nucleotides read TGTGCCAGCAGCCGAACTAGCGTCAGCACAGATACGCAGTATTTT.

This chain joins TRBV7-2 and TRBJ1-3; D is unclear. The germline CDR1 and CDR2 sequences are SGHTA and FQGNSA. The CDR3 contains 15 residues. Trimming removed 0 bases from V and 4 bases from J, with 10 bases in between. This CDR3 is CASSLASMFGNTIYF. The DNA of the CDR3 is TGTGCCAGCAGCTTAGCGAGTATGTTCGGAAACACCATATATTTT.

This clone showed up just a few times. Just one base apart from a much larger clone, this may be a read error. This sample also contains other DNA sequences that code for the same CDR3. The CDR3 loop is CASSLQETQYF. In nucleotides, the CDR3 is TGTGCCAGCAGCTTACAAGAGACCCAGTACTTC. The rearrangement links TRBV5-4 to TRBJ2-5; the D is unclear. The germline gives CDR1 SGHNT, CDR2 YYREEE (reference sequence). CDR3 length: 11 amino acids. Trimming took off 2 bases at V and 2 bases at J, with 1 base between the two ends.

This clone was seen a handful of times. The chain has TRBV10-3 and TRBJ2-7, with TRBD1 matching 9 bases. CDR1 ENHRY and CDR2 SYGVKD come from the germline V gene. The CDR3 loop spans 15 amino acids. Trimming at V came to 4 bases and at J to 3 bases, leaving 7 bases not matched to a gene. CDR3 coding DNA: TGTGCCATCAGTGCCCGGGGACAGGGCGTCTACGAGCAGTACTTC. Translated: CAISARGQGVYEQYF.

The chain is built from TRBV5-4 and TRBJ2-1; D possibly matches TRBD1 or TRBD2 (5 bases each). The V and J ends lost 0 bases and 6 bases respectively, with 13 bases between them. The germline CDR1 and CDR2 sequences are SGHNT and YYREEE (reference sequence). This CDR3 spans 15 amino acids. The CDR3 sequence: CASSLGTERGNEQFF. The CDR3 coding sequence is TGTGCCAGCAGCTTGGGAACGGAGAGGGGCAATGAGCAGTTCTTC.

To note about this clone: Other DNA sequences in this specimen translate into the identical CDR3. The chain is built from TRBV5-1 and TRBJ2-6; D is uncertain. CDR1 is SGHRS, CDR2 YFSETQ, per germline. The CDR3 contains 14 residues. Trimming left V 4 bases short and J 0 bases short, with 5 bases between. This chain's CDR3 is CASSLLSGANVLTF. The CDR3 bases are TGCGCCAGCAGCCTCCTCTCTGGGGCCAACGTCCTGACTTTC.

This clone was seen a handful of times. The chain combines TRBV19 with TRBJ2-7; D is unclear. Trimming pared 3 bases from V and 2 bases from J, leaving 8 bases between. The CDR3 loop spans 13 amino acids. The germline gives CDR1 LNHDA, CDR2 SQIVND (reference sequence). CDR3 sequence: CASSIGPAYEQYF. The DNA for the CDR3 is TGTGCCAGTAGTATTGGGCCAGCCTACGAGCAGTACTTC.

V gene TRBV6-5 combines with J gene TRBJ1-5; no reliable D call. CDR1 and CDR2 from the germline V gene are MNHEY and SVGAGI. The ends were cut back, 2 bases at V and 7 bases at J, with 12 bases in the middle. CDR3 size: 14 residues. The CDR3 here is CASSYRVGGQPQHF. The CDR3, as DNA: TGTGCCAGCAGTTACAGGGTAGGAGGGCAGCCCCAGCATTTT.

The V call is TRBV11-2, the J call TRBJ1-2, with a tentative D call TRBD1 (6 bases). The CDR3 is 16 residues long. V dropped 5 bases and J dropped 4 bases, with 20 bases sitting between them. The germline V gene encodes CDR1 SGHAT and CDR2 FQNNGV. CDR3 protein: CASSPRGADSPYGYTF. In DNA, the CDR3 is TGTGCCAGCAGCCCTAGGGGGGCGGACAGCCCCTATGGCTACACCTTC.

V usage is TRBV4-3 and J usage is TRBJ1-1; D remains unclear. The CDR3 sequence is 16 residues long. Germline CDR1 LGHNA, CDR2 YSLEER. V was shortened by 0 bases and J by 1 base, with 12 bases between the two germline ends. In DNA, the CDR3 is TGCGCCAGCAGCCAAGATTCGGCCAGGAAGAACACTGAAGCTTTCTTT. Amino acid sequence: CASSQDSARKNTEAFF.

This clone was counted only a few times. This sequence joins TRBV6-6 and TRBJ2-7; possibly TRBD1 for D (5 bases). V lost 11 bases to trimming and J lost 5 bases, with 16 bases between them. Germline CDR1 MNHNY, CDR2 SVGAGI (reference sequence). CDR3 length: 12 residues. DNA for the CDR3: TGTGCCGTATTTACCAGGGCGGACGAGCAGTACTTC. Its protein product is CAVFTRADEQYF.

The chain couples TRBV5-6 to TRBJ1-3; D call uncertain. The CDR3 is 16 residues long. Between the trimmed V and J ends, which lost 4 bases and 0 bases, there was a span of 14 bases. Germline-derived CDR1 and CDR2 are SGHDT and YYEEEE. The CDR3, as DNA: TGTGCCAGCAGCCGCTCCTCCTATCCCTCTGGAAACACCATATATTTT. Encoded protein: CASSRSSYPSGNTIYF.

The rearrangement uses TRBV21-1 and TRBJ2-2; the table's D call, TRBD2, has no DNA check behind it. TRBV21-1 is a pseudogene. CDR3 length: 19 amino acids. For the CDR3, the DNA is TGTGCCAGCAGCAAAGATGTAGCGGGAGAAGGGTTACACACCGGGGAGCTGTTTTTT. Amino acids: CASSKDVAGEGLHTGELFF.

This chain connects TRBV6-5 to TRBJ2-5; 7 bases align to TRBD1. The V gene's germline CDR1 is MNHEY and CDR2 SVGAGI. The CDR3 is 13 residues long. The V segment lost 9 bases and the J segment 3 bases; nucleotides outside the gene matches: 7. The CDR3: CASSGTVKETQYF. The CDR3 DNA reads TGTGCCAGTTCCGGGACAGTTAAAGAGACCCAGTACTTC.

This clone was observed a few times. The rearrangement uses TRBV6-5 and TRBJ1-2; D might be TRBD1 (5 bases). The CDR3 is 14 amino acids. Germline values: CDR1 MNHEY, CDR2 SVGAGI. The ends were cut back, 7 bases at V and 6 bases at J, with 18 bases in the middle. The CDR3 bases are TGTGCCAGCAAGGGGAGAGGAGGGTATAATGGCTACACCTTC. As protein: CASKGRGGYNGYTF.

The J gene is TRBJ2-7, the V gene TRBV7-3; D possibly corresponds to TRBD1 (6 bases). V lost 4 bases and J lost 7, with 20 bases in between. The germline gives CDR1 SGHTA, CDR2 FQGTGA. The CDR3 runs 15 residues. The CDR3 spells CASSSGWGQGTEQYF. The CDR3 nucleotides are TGTGCCAGCAGCTCAGGCTGGGGGCAGGGAACTGAGCAGTACTTC.

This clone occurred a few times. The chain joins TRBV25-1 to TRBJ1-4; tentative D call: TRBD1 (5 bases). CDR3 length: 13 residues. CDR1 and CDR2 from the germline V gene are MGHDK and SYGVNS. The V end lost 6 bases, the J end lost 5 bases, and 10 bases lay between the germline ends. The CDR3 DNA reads TGTGCCAGCAGGGGGGAGAAGAATGAAAAACTGTTTTTT. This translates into CASRGEKNEKLFF.

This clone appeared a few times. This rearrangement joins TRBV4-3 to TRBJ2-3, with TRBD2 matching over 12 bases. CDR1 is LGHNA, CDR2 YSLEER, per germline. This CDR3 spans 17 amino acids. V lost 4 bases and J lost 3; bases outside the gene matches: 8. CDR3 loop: CASSPSSGRARTDTQYF. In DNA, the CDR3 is TGCGCCAGCAGCCCCTCTAGCGGGAGGGCCAGGACAGATACGCAGTATTTT.

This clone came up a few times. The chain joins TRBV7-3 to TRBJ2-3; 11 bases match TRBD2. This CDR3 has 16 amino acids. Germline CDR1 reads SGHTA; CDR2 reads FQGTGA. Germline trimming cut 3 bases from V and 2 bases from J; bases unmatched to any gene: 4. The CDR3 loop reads CASSFSGGASTDTQYF. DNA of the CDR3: TGTGCCAGCAGCTTTAGCGGGGGGGCCTCCACAGATACGCAGTATTTT. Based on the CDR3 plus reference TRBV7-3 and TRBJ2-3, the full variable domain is GAGVSQTPSNKVTEKGKYVELRCDPISGHTALYWYRQSLGQGPEFLIYFQGTGAADDSGLPNDRFFAVRPEGSVSTLKIQRTERGDSAVYLCASSFSGGASTDTQYFGPGTRLTVL.

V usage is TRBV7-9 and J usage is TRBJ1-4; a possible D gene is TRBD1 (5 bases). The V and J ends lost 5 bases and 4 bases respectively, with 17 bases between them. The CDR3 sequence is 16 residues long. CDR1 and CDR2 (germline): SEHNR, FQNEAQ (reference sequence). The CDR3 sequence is CASSQYLTAINEKLFF. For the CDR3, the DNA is TGTGCCAGCAGCCAATACCTGACAGCGATTAATGAAAAACTGTTTTTT.